The T cell receptor beta chain under discussion was sequenced for a study of CD8 T cells in Susac syndrome. V gave up 5 bases and J gave up 9 bases, with 21 bases separating them. Germline-derived CDR1 and CDR2 are SGHRS and YFSETQ. The CDR3 sequence is 16 residues long. RNA totalling about 0.5 to 1 ug underwent reverse transcription with random hexamers. The amplification used immunoSEQ multiplex PCR on TCR beta CDR3; it spanned 54 Vbeta and 13 Jbeta. TCRdb re-analysed the immunoSEQ multiplex PCR reads in MiXCR, keeping a single row per CDR3 protein. The table lists over 300,000 distinct CDR3 sequences, just over 90% of them singletons.

Sequencing input: CD4+ T cells from PBMCs. This TCR was recovered from a human donor with multiple sclerosis. The chain combines TRBV5-1 with TRBJ2-6; D is tentatively TRBD1 or TRBD2 (6 bases each). The CDR3 sequence is CASRTANKGGLNVLTF. CDR3 nucleotide sequence: TGCGCCAGCAGAACCGCAAATAAGGGGGGACTCAACGTCCTGACTTTC.